This T cell receptor beta chain was sequenced for a study of blood T cell repertoires in COVID-19 (TCRdb year 2020). In the study overall: Collaborator samples came from the United States, Italy and Spain and covered acute and convalescent phases of COVID-19. The material from the prospective study consisted of cDNA or gDNA derived from T cells, B-cell-depleted T cells, or PBMCs. Deeply sampled blood TCRbeta repertoires from subjects exposed to, actively infected with, or recovered from COVID-19 were included in the dataset. The repertoires were released in a freely available public database intended as a resource for research on the immune response to SARS-CoV-2. The samples were drawn from two sources: the first 160 participants of the ongoing ImmuneRACE study, and fewer than 1,500 subjects contributed by 6 global collaborators. The sample metadata nearly always contained a de-identified subject ID, COVID-19 status, age in years and sex. HLA class I and class II types, where available, came from metadata supplied by the sample provider rather than from assay-based typing.

With regard to this clone: Its antigen remains undetermined. Base qualities are not at hand, and no much larger clone is one base apart.

The collaborating institutions used their own protocols to collect whole blood in K2EDTA tubes. For TCRbeta analysis, collaborators shipped samples in one of three forms: frozen whole blood, isolated PBMCs, or DNA extracted from either of those sample types. Overall study outcomes, separate from this receptor: The quantity of clinical and demographic metadata differed by source and by participant and was supplied without curation.

CDR1 is given as SGHDT and CDR2 as YYEEEE, both from the germline V gene. The CDR3 sequence holds 15 residues, the cysteine and phenylalanine included. Only the CDR3 portion is preserved as DNA: 45 bases, with reading frame beginning at the first base. Here V drops 6 bases and J drops 1 base, and the junction holds 6 bases not matched to any gene. TCRbeta CDR3 regions were amplified from genomic DNA using the immunoSEQ Assay, a bias-controlled multiplex PCR. In the paper's pipeline: The number of nucleated cells in each sample was estimated from the amplification of reference gene primers within the assay. To quantify the absolute abundance of each unique TCRbeta CDR3 rearrangement, sequence reads were collapsed and filtered. Productive Simpson clonality was computed per sample as the square root of Simpson's diversity index over productive rearrangements. TCRdb re-hosts the immuneACCESS table, in-frame sequences only. Its copies lack some clones; in the studies checked, an unresolved V gene accounts for under half of them, and the cause for the rest is not known. V, J and clone size are taken as reported in that table, and D and trimming were inferred from the DNA itself. The table for this sample lists fewer than 400,000 clones; around nine tenths of them were counted only once. Jointly, the top ten make up about 3% of the sample.

The V and J segments used are TRBV5-6 and TRBJ2-1; 8 central nucleotides agree with TRBD2. The sample was peripheral blood. This clonotype originated in a human donor in a cohort sampled during active COVID-19. The CDR3 protein is CASTIPGGSYNEQFF. The DNA sequence is TGTGCCAGCACCATTCCGGGAGGGTCCTACAATGAGCAGTTCTTC.